Listed here are 10 T cell receptor beta chains from one sample, sequenced in a study of vaccination and CD4 T cells after COVID-19. The treatment denotes: roughly 11-day PBMC culture with coronavirus spike peptide pools or control peptides (ViraFEST assay). Antigens of these TCRs are unknown. Sequenced with the Oncomine TCR Beta short-read assay was DNA taken from cultured CD4+ T cells. TCRdb used MiXCR to reprocess the PCR reads, holding one entry per CDR3 protein. The table records around 20,000 distinct CDR3 sequences, 43% of them present only once. Sequenced sample: CD4+ T cells from blood, cultured in vitro. All receptors come from a human donor who had recovered from COVID-19.

This clonotype was recorded a few times. The J gene is TRBJ2-3, the V gene TRBV24-1, with D perhaps TRBD1 (7 bases). The CDR3 consists of 14 residues. Trimming cost V 3 bases and J 8 bases, with 14 bases left between them. Germline V gene lookup returns CDR1 KGHDR and CDR2 SFDVKD. The CDR3 loop reads CATSDLQGGVTQYF. The CDR3 DNA sequence: TGTGCCACCAGTGATCTCCAGGGGGGAGTTACGCAGTATTTT.

The J gene is TRBJ1-5, the V gene TRBV27; D call uncertain. V was cut by 0 bases and J by 2 bases, with 5 bases left in between. CDR3 length equals 14 residues. Per germline, CDR1 MNHEY and CDR2 SMNVEV (reference sequence). CDR3 region: CASSLSGGNQPQHF. In DNA form, the CDR3 reads TGTGCCAGCAGTTTATCGGGCGGCAATCAGCCCCAGCATTTT.

The chain joins TRBV18 to TRBJ1-6; the D is unclear. The V end lost 1 base, the J end lost 3 bases, and 7 bases lay between the germline ends. Germline CDR1 and CDR2: KGHSH and LQKENI. The CDR3 extends over 15 amino acids. CDR3 bases: TGTGCCAGCTCACCACTGTCGGACTATAATTCACCCCTCCACTTT. Protein product: CASSPLSDYNSPLHF.

This clonotype has a handful of counts. The chain links TRBV20-1 to TRBJ2-3; weak D call: TRBD2 (5 bases). The CDR3 loop spans 12 amino acids. The germline CDR1 and CDR2 sequences are DFQATT and SNEGSKA (reference sequence). V dropped 6 bases and J dropped 3 bases, with 10 bases sitting between them. CDR3 loop: CSARLQTDTQYF. As DNA, the CDR3 is TGCAGTGCCAGACTACAGACAGATACGCAGTATTTT.

CDR3 residues: CASSQDGGSSYNEQFF. For the CDR3, the DNA is TGTGCCAGCAGCCAAGATGGGGGGAGCTCCTACAATGAGCAGTTCTTC. The chain has TRBV14 and TRBJ2-1; TRBD2 is a possible D gene (6 bases). CDR3 size: 16 residues. V lost 0 bases and J 0 bases, leaving 9 bases between the germline ends. CDR1 and CDR2 (germline): SGHDN, FVKESK.

The rearrangement uses TRBV2 and TRBJ1-1; D gene uncertain. Looked up from germline, CDR1 is SNHLY and CDR2 is FYNNEI. V shed 6 bases and J shed 10 bases, with 12 bases lying between them. The CDR3 consists of 11 residues. The CDR3 coding sequence is TGTGCCAGCAGGAAGGAGTATGGAGCTTTCTTT. Translating gives CASRKEYGAFF.

The chain couples TRBV9 to TRBJ2-1; 9 nucleotides align to TRBD1. From germline, CDR1 is SGDLS and CDR2 YYNGEE. CDR3 length: 16 residues. With V trimmed by 3 bases and J by 7 bases, 11 bases remained unmatched. CDR3 region: CASSAWTGEGWNEQFF. In DNA form, the CDR3 reads TGTGCCAGCAGCGCCTGGACAGGGGAAGGGTGGAATGAGCAGTTCTTC.

The chain combines TRBV7-9 with TRBJ2-5; no firm D call. The germline CDR1 and CDR2 sequences are SEHNR and FQNEAQ (reference sequence). This CDR3 contains 15 residues. V lost 1 base, J lost 2 bases, and 11 bases lay in between. The CDR3 is CASSLGDRLQETQYF. The CDR3 nucleotides read TGTGCCAGCAGCTTAGGTGACCGGCTGCAAGAGACCCAGTACTTC. Looking up the rest from reference TRBV7-9 and TRBJ2-5 gives the full variable domain: DTGVSQNPRHKITKRGQNVTFRCDPISEHNRLYWYRQTLGQGPEFLTYFQNEAQLEKSRLLSDRFSAERPKGSFSTLEIQRTEQGDSAMYLCASSLGDRLQETQYFGPGTRLLVL.

This chain uses TRBV21-1 with TRBJ1-6; the table gives TRBD1 as D, unverified against the DNA. TRBV21-1 is a documented pseudogene. The CDR3 totals 17 residues. This chain's CDR3 is CASSKDRGGRIDSPLHF. The CDR3 region has the DNA TGTGCCAGCAGCAAAGACAGAGGGGGTCGGATTGATTCACCCCTCCACTTT.

The chain is built from TRBV18 and TRBJ1-4; 9 bases fit TRBD1. This CDR3 has 15 amino acids. Trimming at V came to 3 bases and at J to 7 bases, leaving 6 bases not matched to a gene. The V gene's germline CDR1 is KGHSH and CDR2 LQKENI. This chain's CDR3 is CASSPLGQGGEKLFF. CDR3 sequence (DNA): TGTGCCAGCTCACCCCTGGGACAGGGTGGTGAAAAACTGTTTTTT.